A selection of T cell receptor beta chains follows, all from one sample in a study of T cell responses to AZD1222 COVID-19 vaccine. Here immunoSEQ multiplex PCR was the method, and the copy in TCRdb shows in-frame clones only, minus some. The profile shows roughly 150,000 clones, 80% to 95% of them singletons. The sequencing here drew on peripheral blood, taken on day 0 of AZD1222 vaccination. Receptors originate from an adult in good health. Both conserved end residues are part of each CDR3. A D gene is named only where the DNA matches it firmly. The size field is filled for only some rows; it gives once, few, many or a size class.

D gene	J gene	clone size	V gene	CDR3 protein	CDR3 DNA
-	TRBJ2-4	-	TRBV9	CASSVDGGGQNIQYF	TGTGCCAGCAGCGTAGACGGAGGGGGCCAAAACATTCAGTACTTC
-	TRBJ1-5	-	TRBV4-2	CASSQEGGDNQPQHF	TGTGCCAGCAGCCAAGAGGGAGGGGATAATCAGCCCCAGCATTTT
-	TRBJ1-6	-	TRBV19	CASAIQGNNSPLHF	TGTGCCAGCGCTATACAGGGAAATAATTCACCCCTCCACTTT
TRBD2	TRBJ2-5	-	TRBV4-1	CASSLLSGGKETQYF	TGCGCCAGCAGCCTCCTTAGCGGGGGGAAAGAGACCCAGTACTTC
-	TRBJ2-5	-	TRBV7-7	CASSLAEGSAGQYF	TGTGCCAGCAGCTTAGCAGAGGGCAGCGCGGGCCAGTACTTC
-	TRBJ1-1	-	TRBV19	CASSSRARGAEAFF	TGTGCCAGTAGTAGCCGGGCCCGGGGAGCTGAAGCTTTCTTT
-	TRBJ2-2	-	TRBV29-1	CSVVRGTANTGELFF	TGCAGCGTTGTCCGGGGGACAGCGAACACCGGGGAGCTGTTTTTT
-	TRBJ2-7	-	TRBV6-6	CASSSQSYEQYF	TGTGCCAGCAGTTCGCAGTCCTACGAGCAGTACTTC
TRBD1	TRBJ1-2	-	TRBV5-4	CASSIPTGGYGYTF	TGTGCCAGCAGCATACCTACAGGGGGCTATGGCTACACCTTC
TRBD1	TRBJ1-5	-	TRBV7-8	CASSLGDREINQPQHF	TGTGCCAGCAGCTTAGGGGACAGAGAAATTAATCAGCCCCAGCATTTT
TRBD2	TRBJ2-1	-	TRBV7-9	CASSLGTSGNNEQFF	TGTGCCAGCAGCCTCGGGACTAGCGGGAACAATGAGCAGTTCTTC
TRBD1	TRBJ1-5	-	TRBV3-1/TRBV3-2	CASSNSQGAGNQPQHF	TGTGCCAGCAGCAATTCTCAGGGGGCCGGCAATCAGCCCCAGCATTTT
-	TRBJ1-1	-	TRBV5-4	CASSNQGQNTEAFF	TGTGCCAGCAGTAACCAGGGGCAGAACACTGAAGCTTTCTTT
TRBD2	TRBJ2-1	-	TRBV7-3	CASSPGTSGGLNEQFF	TGTGCCAGCAGCCCGGGGACTAGCGGGGGCCTCAATGAGCAGTTCTTC
TRBD1	TRBJ1-4	-	TRBV7-2	CASRQGAANEKLFF	TGTGCCAGCAGACAGGGGGCGGCTAATGAAAAACTGTTTTTT
-	TRBJ2-1	-	TRBV25-1	CASSGRVYLLGEQFF	TGTGCCAGCAGTGGCAGGGTTTATCTGCTGGGTGAGCAGTTCTTC
-	TRBJ1-1	-	TRBV27	CASKAARNTEAFF	TGTGCCAGCAAGGCGGCCCGGAACACTGAAGCTTTCTTT
TRBD2	TRBJ2-1	few	TRBV18	CASSPLASGGASQFF	TGTGCCAGCTCACCATTGGCTAGCGGGGGGGCCAGTCAGTTCTTC
-	TRBJ2-7	-	TRBV18	CASSPLQGNEQYF	TGTGCCAGCTCACCACTTCAGGGGAACGAGCAGTACTTC
-	TRBJ1-5	-	TRBV3-1/TRBV3-2	CASSQDQGPNQPQHF	TGTGCCAGCAGCCAAGACCAGGGGCCCAACCAGCCCCAGCATTTT
-	TRBJ1-3	-	TRBV28	CASKPPRGNTIYF	TGTGCCAGCAAGCCCCCTAGGGGAAACACCATATATTTT
TRBD1	TRBJ1-1	-	TRBV5-1	CASSLYGGTGAEAFF	TGCGCCAGCAGCTTATATGGTGGGACAGGGGCTGAAGCTTTCTTT
TRBD2	TRBJ2-5	-	TRBV20-1	CSASLLSWRGRVRETQYF	TGCAGTGCTAGTTTGTTATCCTGGCGCGGGAGGGTAAGGGAGACCCAGTACTTC
TRBD1	TRBJ1-1	-	TRBV14	CASSQDPGQGALNTEAFF	TGTGCCAGCAGCCAAGACCCGGGACAGGGGGCTTTGAACACTGAAGCTTTCTTT
TRBD2	TRBJ2-7	-	TRBV10-3	CAIIAGVGDEQYF	TGTGCCATTATAGCGGGAGTAGGCGACGAGCAGTACTTC
-	TRBJ1-3	-	TRBV6-2/TRBV6-3	CASSYQGNTIYF	TGTGCCAGCAGTTACCAGGGAAACACCATATATTTT
-	TRBJ1-1	once	TRBV10-2	CASSEKGGEAFF	TGCGCCAGCAGTGAGAAGGGAGGCGAAGCTTTCTTT
-	TRBJ1-1	-	TRBV5-1	CASSFGGWSTTEAFF	TGCGCCAGCAGCTTTGGAGGTTGGAGCACCACTGAAGCTTTCTTT
-	TRBJ1-5	once	TRBV18	CASSQRGDQPQHF	TGTGCCAGCTCACAGCGAGGGGATCAGCCCCAGCATTTT
TRBD1	TRBJ2-1	-	TRBV4-3	CASSQELRDRGYNEQFF	TGCGCCAGCAGCCAAGAATTGAGGGACAGGGGGTACAATGAGCAGTTCTTC
TRBD1	TRBJ1-2	-	TRBV30	CAWSPGGSGYTF	TGTGCCTGGAGCCCAGGGGGCTCTGGCTACACCTTC
-	TRBJ1-1	-	TRBV4-1	CASSLIGGGKTEAFF	TGCGCCAGCAGCCTAATTGGGGGGGGGAAGACTGAAGCTTTCTTT
-	TRBJ1-3	once	TRBV21-1	CASSKGAPGNTIYF	TGTGCCAGCAGCAAAGGGGCCCCTGGAAACACCATATATTTT
TRBD2	TRBJ2-5	-	TRBV4-1	CASSQTSGSGETQYF	TGCGCCAGCAGCCAAACTAGCGGGAGTGGAGAGACCCAGTACTTC
TRBD2	TRBJ2-3	-	TRBV5-1	CASSLHTGLGRTDTQYF	TGCGCCAGCAGCCTCCATACCGGACTAGGTAGAACAGATACGCAGTATTTT
-	TRBJ1-3	-	TRBV18	CASSPPNGHSGNTIYF	TGTGCCAGCTCACCACCAAACGGACACTCTGGAAACACCATATATTTT
-	TRBJ1-2	once	TRBV3-1/TRBV3-2	CASSQEKGGYTF	TGTGCCAGCAGCCAAGAGAAAGGTGGCTACACCTTC
TRBD1	TRBJ1-2	-	TRBV19	CASSMQGANYGYTF	TGTGCCAGTAGTATGCAGGGGGCGAACTATGGCTACACCTTC
-	TRBJ1-3	-	TRBV6-5	CASSKHTNSGNTIYF	TGTGCCAGCAGTAAGCACACCAACTCTGGAAACACCATATATTTT
TRBD2	TRBJ2-2	-	TRBV7-3	CASSLGGRITGELFF	TGTGCCAGCAGCTTAGGCGGGAGGATCACCGGGGAGCTGTTTTTT
-	TRBJ1-1	-	TRBV4-3	CASSQDREAFF	TGCGCCAGCAGCCAAGACCGTGAAGCTTTCTTT